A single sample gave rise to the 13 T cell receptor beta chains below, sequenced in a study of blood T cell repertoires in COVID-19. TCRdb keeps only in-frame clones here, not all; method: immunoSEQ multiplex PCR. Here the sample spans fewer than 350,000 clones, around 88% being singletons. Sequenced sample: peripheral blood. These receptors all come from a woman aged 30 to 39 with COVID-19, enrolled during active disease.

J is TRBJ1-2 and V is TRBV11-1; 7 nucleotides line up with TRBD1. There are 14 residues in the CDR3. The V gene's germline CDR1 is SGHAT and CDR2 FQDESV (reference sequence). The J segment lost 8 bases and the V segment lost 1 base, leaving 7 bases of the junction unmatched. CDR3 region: CASSLVDRRGGYTF. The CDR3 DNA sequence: TGTGCCAGCAGCTTAGTGGACAGGAGAGGAGGCTACACCTTC.

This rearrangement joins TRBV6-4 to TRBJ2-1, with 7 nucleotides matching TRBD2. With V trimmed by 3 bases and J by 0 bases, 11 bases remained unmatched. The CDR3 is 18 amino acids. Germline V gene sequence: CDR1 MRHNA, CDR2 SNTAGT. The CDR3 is CASSESGEGIPSYNEQFF. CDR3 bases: TGTGCCAGCAGTGAGAGCGGGGAAGGTATCCCCTCCTACAATGAGCAGTTCTTC.

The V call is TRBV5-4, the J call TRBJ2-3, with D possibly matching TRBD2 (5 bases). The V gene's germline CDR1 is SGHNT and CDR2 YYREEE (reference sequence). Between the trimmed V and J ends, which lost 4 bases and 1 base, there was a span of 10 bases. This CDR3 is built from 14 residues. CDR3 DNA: TGTGCCAGCAGCGCACATAGCGGCACAGATACGCAGTATTTT. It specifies CASSAHSGTDTQYF.

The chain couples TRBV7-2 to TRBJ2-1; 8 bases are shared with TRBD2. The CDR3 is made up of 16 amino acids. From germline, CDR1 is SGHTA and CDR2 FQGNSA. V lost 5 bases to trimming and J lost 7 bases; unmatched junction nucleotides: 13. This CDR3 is CASSLNGGGRKNEQFF. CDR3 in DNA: TGTGCCAGCAGCCTAAACGGCGGGGGGCGGAAAAATGAGCAGTTCTTC.

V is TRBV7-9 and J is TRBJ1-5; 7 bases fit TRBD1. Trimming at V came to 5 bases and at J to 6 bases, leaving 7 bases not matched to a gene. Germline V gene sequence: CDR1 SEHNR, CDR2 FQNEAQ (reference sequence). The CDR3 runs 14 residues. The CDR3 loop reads CASSNRGSGQPQHF. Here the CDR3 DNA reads TGTGCCAGCAGCAACAGGGGCTCAGGTCAGCCCCAGCATTTT.

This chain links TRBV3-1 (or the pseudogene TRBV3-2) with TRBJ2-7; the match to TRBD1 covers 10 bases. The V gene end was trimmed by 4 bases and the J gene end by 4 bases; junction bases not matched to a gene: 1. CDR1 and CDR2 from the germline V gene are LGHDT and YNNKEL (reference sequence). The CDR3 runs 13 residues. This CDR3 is CASSRGQGYEQYF. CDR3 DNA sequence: TGTGCCAGCAGCCGGGGACAGGGGTACGAGCAGTACTTC.

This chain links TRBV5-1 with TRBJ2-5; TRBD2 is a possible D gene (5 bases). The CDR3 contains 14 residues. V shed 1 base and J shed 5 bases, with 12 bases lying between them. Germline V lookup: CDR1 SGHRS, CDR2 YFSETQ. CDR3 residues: CASSLLPGSETQYF. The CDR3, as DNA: TGCGCCAGCAGCTTGCTTCCGGGAAGTGAGACCCAGTACTTC. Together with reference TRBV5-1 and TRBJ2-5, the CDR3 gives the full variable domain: KAGVTQTPRYLIKTRGQQVTLSCSPISGHRSVSWYQQTPGQGLQFLFEYFSETQRNKGNFPGRFSGRQFSNSRSEMNVSTLELGDSALYLCASSLLPGSETQYFGPGTRLLVL.

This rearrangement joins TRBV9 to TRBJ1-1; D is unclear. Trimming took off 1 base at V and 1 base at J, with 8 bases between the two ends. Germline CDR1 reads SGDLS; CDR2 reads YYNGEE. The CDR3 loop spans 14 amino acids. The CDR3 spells CASSVLSRNTEAFF. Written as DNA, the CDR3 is TGTGCCAGCAGCGTATTGAGTAGGAACACTGAAGCTTTCTTT.

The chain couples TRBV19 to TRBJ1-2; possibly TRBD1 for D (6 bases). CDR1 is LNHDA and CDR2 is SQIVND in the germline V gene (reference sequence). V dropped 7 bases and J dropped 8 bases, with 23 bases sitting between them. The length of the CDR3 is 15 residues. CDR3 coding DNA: TGTGCCAGTACGAACGACGACGCGGGGGCAGGAGGCTACACCTTC. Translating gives CASTNDDAGAGGYTF.

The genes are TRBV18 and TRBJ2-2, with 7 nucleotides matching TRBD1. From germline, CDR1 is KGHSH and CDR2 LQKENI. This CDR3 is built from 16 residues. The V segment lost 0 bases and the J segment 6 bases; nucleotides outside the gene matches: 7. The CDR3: CASSPPDRSFAGELFF. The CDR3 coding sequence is TGTGCCAGCTCACCACCGGACAGGTCCTTCGCCGGGGAGCTGTTTTTT.

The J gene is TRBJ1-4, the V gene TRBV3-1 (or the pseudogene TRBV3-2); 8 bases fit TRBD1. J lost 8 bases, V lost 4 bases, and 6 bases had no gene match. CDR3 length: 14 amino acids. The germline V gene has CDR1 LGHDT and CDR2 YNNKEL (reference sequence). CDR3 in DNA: TGTGCCAGCAGCCCCGGACAGGGTTTGGAAAAACTGTTTTTT. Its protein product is CASSPGQGLEKLFF.

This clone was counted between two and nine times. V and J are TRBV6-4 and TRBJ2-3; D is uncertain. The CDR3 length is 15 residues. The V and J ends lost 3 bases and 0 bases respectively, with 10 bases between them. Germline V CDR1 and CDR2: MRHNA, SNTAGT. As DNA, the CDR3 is TGTGCCAGCAGTGAGTCGGCGACAAGCACAGATACGCAGTATTTT. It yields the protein CASSESATSTDTQYF.

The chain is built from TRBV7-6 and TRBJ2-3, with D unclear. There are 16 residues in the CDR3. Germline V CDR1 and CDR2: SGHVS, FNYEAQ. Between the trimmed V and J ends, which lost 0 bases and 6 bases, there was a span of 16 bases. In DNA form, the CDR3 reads TGTGCCAGCAGCTTAGCCCTTAGATCTCCCCCGGATACGCAGTATTTT. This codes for CASSLALRSPPDTQYF.